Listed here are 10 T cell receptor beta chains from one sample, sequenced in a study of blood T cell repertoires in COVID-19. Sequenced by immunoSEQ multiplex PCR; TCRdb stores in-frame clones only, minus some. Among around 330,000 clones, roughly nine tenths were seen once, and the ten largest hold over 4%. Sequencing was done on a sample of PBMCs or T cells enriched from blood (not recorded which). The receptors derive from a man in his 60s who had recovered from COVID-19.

The CDR3 is CASGRGGGNTEAFF. For the CDR3, the DNA is TGCGCCAGCGGACGGGGAGGTGGGAACACTGAAGCTTTCTTT. The rearrangement uses TRBV5-1 and TRBJ1-1; D uncertain. This CDR3 is 14 amino acids long. Germline V lookup: CDR1 SGHRS, CDR2 YFSETQ. V lost 7 bases and J 1 base, leaving 14 bases between the germline ends.

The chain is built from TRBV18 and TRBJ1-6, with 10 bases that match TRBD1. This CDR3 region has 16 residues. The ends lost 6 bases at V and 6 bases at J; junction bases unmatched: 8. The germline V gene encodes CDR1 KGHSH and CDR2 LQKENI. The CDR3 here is CASSIAGTGVNSPLHF. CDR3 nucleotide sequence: TGTGCCAGCTCCATCGCCGGGACAGGGGTTAATTCACCCCTCCACTTT. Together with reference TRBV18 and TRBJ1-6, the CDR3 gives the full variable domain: NAGVMQNPRHLVRRRGQEARLRCSPMKGHSHVYWYRQLPEEGLKFMVYLQKENIIDESGMPKERFSAEFPKEGPSILRIQQVVRGDSAAYFCASSIAGTGVNSPLHFGNGTRLTVT.

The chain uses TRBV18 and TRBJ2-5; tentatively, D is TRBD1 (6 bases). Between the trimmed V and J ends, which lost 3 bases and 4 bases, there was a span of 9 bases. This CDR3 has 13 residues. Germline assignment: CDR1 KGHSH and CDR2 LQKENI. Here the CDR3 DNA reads TGTGCCAGCTCACCTCTCAGGGGAGAGACCCAGTACTTC. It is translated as CASSPLRGETQYF.

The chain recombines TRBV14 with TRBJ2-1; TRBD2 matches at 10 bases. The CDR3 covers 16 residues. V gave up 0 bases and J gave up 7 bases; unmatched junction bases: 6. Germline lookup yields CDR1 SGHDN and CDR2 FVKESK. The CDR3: CASSQDGLAESNEQFF. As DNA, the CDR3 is TGTGCCAGCAGCCAAGATGGACTAGCGGAATCAAATGAGCAGTTCTTC. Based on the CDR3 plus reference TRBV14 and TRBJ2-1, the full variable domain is EAGVTQFPSHSVIEKGQTVTLRCDPISGHDNLYWYRRVMGKEIKFLLHFVKESKQDESGMPNNRFLAERTGGTYSTLKVQPAELEDSGVYFCASSQDGLAESNEQFFGPGTRLTVL.

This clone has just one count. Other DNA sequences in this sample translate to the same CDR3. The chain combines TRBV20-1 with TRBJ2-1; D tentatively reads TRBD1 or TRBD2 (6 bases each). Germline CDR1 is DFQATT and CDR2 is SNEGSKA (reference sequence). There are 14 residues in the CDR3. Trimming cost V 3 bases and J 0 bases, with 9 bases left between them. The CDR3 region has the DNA TGCAGTGCTAGTGGGGGGCGCTCCTACAATGAGCAGTTCTTC. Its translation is CSASGGRSYNEQFF.

In nucleotides, the CDR3 is TGTGCCAGCAGCTATACTAGCGGGTCCTTCTCCTACGAGCAGTACTTC. Its translation: CASSYTSGSFSYEQYF. The V gene is TRBV3-1 (or the pseudogene TRBV3-2), the J gene TRBJ2-7; 9 bases line up with TRBD2. The ends lost 5 bases at V and 0 bases at J; junction bases unmatched: 8. CDR1 is LGHDT and CDR2 is YNNKEL in the germline V gene (reference sequence). The CDR3 covers 16 residues.

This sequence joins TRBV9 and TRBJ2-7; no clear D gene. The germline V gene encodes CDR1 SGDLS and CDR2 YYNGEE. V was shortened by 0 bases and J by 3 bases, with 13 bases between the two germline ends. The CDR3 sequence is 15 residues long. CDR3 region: CASSVEWHQNYEQYF. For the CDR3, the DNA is TGTGCCAGCAGCGTAGAGTGGCACCAAAACTACGAGCAGTACTTC.

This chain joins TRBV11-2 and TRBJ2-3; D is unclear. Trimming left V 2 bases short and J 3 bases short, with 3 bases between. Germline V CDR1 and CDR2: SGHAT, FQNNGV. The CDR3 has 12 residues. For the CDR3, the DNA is TGTGCCAGCAGCTTAACAACAGATACGCAGTATTTT. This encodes CASSLTTDTQYF.

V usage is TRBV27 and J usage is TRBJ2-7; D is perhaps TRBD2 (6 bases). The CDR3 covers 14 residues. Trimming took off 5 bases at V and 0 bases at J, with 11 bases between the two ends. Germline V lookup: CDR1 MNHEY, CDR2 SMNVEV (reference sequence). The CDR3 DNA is TGTGCCAGCAGTCGGGACTCCGGCTCCTACGAGCAGTACTTC. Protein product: CASSRDSGSYEQYF.

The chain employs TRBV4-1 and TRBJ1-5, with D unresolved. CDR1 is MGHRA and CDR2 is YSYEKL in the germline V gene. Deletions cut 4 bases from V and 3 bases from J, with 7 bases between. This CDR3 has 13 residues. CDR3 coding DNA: TGCGCCAGCAGCCTCCGGGTCAATCAGCCCCAGCATTTT. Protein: CASSLRVNQPQHF.